This TCR beta chain was captured in a study of blood T cell repertoires in COVID-19. Study-wide context: T cells, B-cell-depleted T cells, or PBMCs supplied cDNA or gDNA.

Germline CDR1 and CDR2: GTSNPN and SVGIG (reference sequence). Trimming took 0 bases from V and 13 from J, leaving 13 bases between them. The CDR3 spans 11 residues. All enrollees were about 18 to 89 years old and from 20 to 25 US areas. Cohort assignment relied on participant-reported clinical history. Profiling relied on immunoSEQ multiplex PCR, and the TCRdb table lists in-frame clones only, not all of them. Of approximately 280,000 clones listed, over 85% were seen once; the top ten hold more than 1.5%. The rearrangement joins TRBV30 to TRBJ2-7; D call uncertain. This clonotype originated in a woman aged 55 to 70 who had recovered from COVID-19. The sample comprised PBMCs or T cells enriched from blood (not recorded which). This CDR3 is CAWSVSGPAYF. The CDR3 nucleotides are TGTGCCTGGAGTGTATCGGGTCCCGCCTACTTC.